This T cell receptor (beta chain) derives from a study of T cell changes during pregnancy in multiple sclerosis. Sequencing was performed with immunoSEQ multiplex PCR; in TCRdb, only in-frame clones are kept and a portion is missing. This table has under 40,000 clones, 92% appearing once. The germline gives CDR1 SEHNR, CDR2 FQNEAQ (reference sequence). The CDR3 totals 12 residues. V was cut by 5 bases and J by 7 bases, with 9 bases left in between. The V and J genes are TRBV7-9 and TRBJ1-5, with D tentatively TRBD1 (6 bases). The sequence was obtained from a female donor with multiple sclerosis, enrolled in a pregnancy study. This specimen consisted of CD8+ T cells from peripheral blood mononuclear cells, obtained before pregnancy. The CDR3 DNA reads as TGTGCCAGCAGCCCAACAGGGCAGCCCCAGCATTTT. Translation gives CASSPTGQPQHF.